A selection of T cell receptor beta chains follows, all from one sample in a study of T cell responses to AZD1222 COVID-19 vaccine. The protocol was immunoSEQ multiplex PCR, while the TCRdb copy is restricted to in-frame clones and leaves out a portion. The repertoire holds roughly 130,000 clones, with about 87% as singletons. The sample here was peripheral blood, taken on day 0 of AZD1222 vaccination. The receptor source for this set is an adult in good health. The CDR3 runs from the conserved cysteine through the conserved F or W. D genes are given only for firm matches. Clone size, where shown, is once, few, many, or a class for clones that have expanded.

V	size	J	D	CDR3	DNA
TRBV27	once	TRBJ2-7	TRBD1	CASSLPGTGIYEQYF	TGTGCCAGCAGCCTCCCCGGGACAGGGATTTACGAGCAGTACTTC
TRBV2	NA	TRBJ1-2	NA	CASSGGGGGNYGYTF	TGTGCCAGCAGTGGTGGAGGGGGAGGTAACTATGGCTACACCTTC
TRBV13	NA	TRBJ2-2	TRBD1	CASSLSWTGAIANTGELFF	TGTGCCAGCAGCTTATCCTGGACAGGAGCTATCGCGAACACCGGGGAGCTGTTTTTT
TRBV5-4	NA	TRBJ2-7	NA	CASSRGFGSYEQYF	TGTGCCAGCAGCCGCGGTTTCGGCTCTTACGAGCAGTACTTC
TRBV10-3	once	TRBJ1-1	NA	CAISESGDEAFF	TGTGCCATCAGTGAATCGGGGGATGAAGCTTTCTTT
TRBV4-1	once	TRBJ1-1	NA	CASSESWGDTEAFF	TGCGCCAGCAGCGAGTCGTGGGGGGACACTGAAGCTTTCTTT
TRBV11-2	NA	TRBJ2-1	TRBD2	CASSTDSGRAYNEQFF	TGTGCCAGCAGCACAGATAGCGGGAGGGCCTACAATGAGCAGTTCTTC
TRBV28	NA	TRBJ1-5	NA	CASSYGTHFNSNQPQHF	TGTGCCAGCAGTTACGGGACACACTTTAATAGCAATCAGCCCCAGCATTTT
TRBV21-1	NA	TRBJ1-6	NA	CASVGCSFDNSPLYF	TGTGCCAGTGTAGGTTGCTCGTTCGATAATTCACCCCTCTACTTT
TRBV7-9	NA	TRBJ2-7	TRBD1	CASSPPGQGAREQYF	TGTGCCAGCAGCCCACCGGGACAGGGGGCGCGTGAGCAGTACTTC
TRBV9	NA	TRBJ2-3	NA	CASSAQPSTDTQYF	TGTGCCAGCAGCGCCCAACCAAGCACAGATACGCAGTATTTT
TRBV15	NA	TRBJ1-2	NA	CATSRATTGNGYTF	TGTGCCACCAGCAGAGCCACCACAGGGAATGGCTACACCTTC
TRBV6-2/TRBV6-3	NA	TRBJ1-2	NA	CASSSFKRRVGAAGYTF	TGTGCCAGCAGTTCCTTCAAGCGACGCGTCGGGGCGGCTGGCTACACCTTC
TRBV7-7	NA	TRBJ2-1	NA	CASSLEAGNEQFF	TGTGCTAGCAGCTTAGAGGCAGGTAATGAGCAGTTCTTC
TRBV6-5	NA	TRBJ2-3	TRBD1	CASSLTGDADTQYF	TGTGCCAGCAGTCTAACAGGGGATGCAGATACGCAGTATTTT
TRBV30	once	TRBJ2-7	NA	CAWAPRFPLPTYEQYF	TGTGCCTGGGCCCCTAGGTTTCCCCTACCTACCTACGAGCAGTACTTC
TRBV27	NA	TRBJ1-6	TRBD1	CASSFGTASNSPLHF	TGTGCCAGCAGTTTCGGGACAGCTAGTAATTCACCCCTCCACTTT
TRBV28	NA	TRBJ1-3	NA	CATYSGNTIYF	TGTGCCACCTACTCTGGAAACACCATATATTTT
TRBV2	NA	TRBJ1-2	NA	CASSVGQVSNYGYTF	TGTGCCAGCAGTGTTGGACAAGTCTCTAACTATGGCTACACCTTC
TRBV18	NA	TRBJ1-1	NA	CASSPILGGRGNTEAFF	TGTGCCAGCTCACCGATATTAGGAGGACGGGGGAACACTGAAGCTTTCTTT
TRBV18	NA	TRBJ2-7	NA	CASSPGWSDEQYF	TGTGCCAGCTCACCGGGGTGGTCAGACGAGCAGTACTTC
TRBV15	NA	TRBJ1-5	NA	CATSMRSNQPQHF	TGTGCCACCAGCATGCGCAGCAATCAGCCCCAGCATTTT